This TCR beta chain was identified in a study of T cell clones after liver transplantation (dated by TCRdb to about 2019). For context, the study as a whole: The samples were obtained from ITN030ST, a randomized trial that attempted immunosuppression withdrawal within 2 years after liver transplantation. Subjects received no induction therapy and standard immunosuppression until randomization at 12-24 months post-transplant. The study cohort included 8 liver transplant recipients, of whom 3 were classified as tolerant and 5 as non-tolerant. Blood samples were collected pre-transplant, then pre-randomization ahead of withdrawal, and finally post-randomization once withdrawal had either been completed or failed. Of the eight recipients, a few were HCV-positive, while the remaining recipients had been transplanted for non-autoimmune, non-viral indications. Donor-reactive T cell clones were identified using TCRbeta sequencing after a pre-transplant mixed lymphocyte reaction and were then followed in post-transplant blood. To count as tolerant, a recipient had to stay completely off immunosuppression for at least one year without liver enzymes climbing beyond twice the upper limit of normal. Third party-reactive TCRbeta sequences from pre-transplant MLRs were also identified as an antigen-independent comparator for donor-reactive sequences. Results the study describes overall, beyond this receptor: Because of small, heterogeneous patient numbers and non-standardized post-transplant time points, the conclusions were only preliminary. After accounting for repertoire turnover, donor-reactive detection was significantly reduced in 7 of 8 subjects for CD4 and 8 of 8 for CD8. A greater decline was seen for donor-reactive sequences than for third party-reactive sequences, suggesting partial antigen-specific deletion unrelated to withdrawal success. Low numbers of available donor cells limited the measurable donor-reactive repertoire in two subjects. In most of the 8 subjects, circulating donor-reactive CD4 TCRbeta sequences decreased significantly after transplant, regardless of tolerance or HCV status. Without allograft tissue specimens, donor-reactive T cells may have migrated into the graft rather than being deleted.

For this clone: Its antigen remains undetermined. The sample holds no much larger clone one base away, and base qualities are not on file.

Thawed unstimulated PBMCs were stained for CD3, CD4 and CD8 and FACS-sorted into CD3+CD4+ and CD3+CD8+ populations. Each of the 8 studied subjects was randomized to immunosuppression withdrawal. The Qiagen DNeasy Blood and Tissue Kit was used for genomic DNA isolation. V trim: 5 bases; J trim: 4 bases; unmatched bases: 4. Measured from the cysteine to the phenylalanine, the CDR3 is 13 residues long. CDR3 DNA is the only sequence kept; it has 39 bases, read in frame from the first base. CDR1 and CDR2 (LNHDA, SQIVND) derive from the germline V gene (reference sequence). Using immunoSEQ, frozen genomic DNA was subjected to high-throughput TCRbeta CDR3 sequencing, a process that included PCR amplification, mapping, bias correction and internal controls. The authors' pipeline ran thus. Only productive rearrangements were retained, with each unique TCRbeta sequence defined by its CDR3 nucleotide sequence together with its V and J gene. For a sequence to be called donor-reactive, it needed a frequency of at least 0.01% and at least 5-fold expansion in CFSE-low cells compared with unstimulated pre-transplant cells. Minimum frequency thresholds were set for each subject based on the unstimulated sample with the lowest template count, ensuring at least 90% detection power. Repertoire turnover was measured by Jensen-Shannon divergence between the top 1000 TCRbeta sequences post- and pre-transplant. Changes in detection of donor-reactive sequences were tested with two-sided Fisher's exact tests. This immuneACCESS table, as held by TCRdb, lists in-frame sequences with V and J called but not all clones. Of the missing ones, under half trace to an unresolved V gene in checked studies; the others have no known cause. That table gives V, J and clone size, and the DNA gave D and trimming. Counted in this sample were over 55,000 clones; roughly 70% of them appeared once. The top ten constitute 2.5% to 3% of the sample.

This TCR was sampled from a human patient who received a liver transplant. The graft donor may be the source of some T cells after a transplant. Here the sequenced sample was CD4+ T cells from blood, taken at the roughly 16-month timepoint. The rearranged segments are TRBV19 and TRBJ1-1; TRBD1 agrees with 7 junctional bases. This receptor carries the CDR3 CASSHRGGTEAFF. The sequence in DNA is TGTGCCAGTAGTCACAGGGGAGGCACTGAAGCTTTCTTT.